Below, 10 T cell receptor beta chains from the same sample are listed, as sequenced in a study of spatial heterogeneity in lung cancer. TCRdb used MiXCR to reprocess the 5' RACE reads, holding one entry per CDR3 protein. Altogether some 120,000 distinct CDR3 sequences are present, 12% being singletons, with the ten largest covering 16%. Stated time point: blood at routine non-recurrence follow-up after resection. Sequencing was performed on whole RNA extracted from tumor and nontumor lung tissue, or from frozen PBMC, and the material was left unsorted. Sequenced material: PBMCs, taken at follow-up. These receptors were obtained from a male donor with early-stage non-small cell lung cancer.

This clonotype showed up many times. The chain couples TRBV4-3 to TRBJ2-7, with 8 bases aligning to TRBD1. CDR1 LGHNA and CDR2 YSLEER come from the germline V gene. Trimming cost V 1 base and J 4 bases; bases outside gene matches: 0. There are 13 residues in the CDR3. Here the CDR3 reads CASSQGTGYEQYF. The CDR3 DNA sequence: TGCGCCAGCAGCCAAGGGACAGGGTACGAGCAGTACTTC.

This clonotype appeared a single time. V usage is TRBV2 and J usage is TRBJ2-5; D possibly corresponds to TRBD2 (5 bases). The CDR3 length is 13 residues. Per the germline V gene, CDR1 is SNHLY and CDR2 is FYNNEI. The V gene lost 0 bases and the J gene lost 7 bases, with 9 bases spanning the gap. DNA for the CDR3: TGTGCCAGCAGTGAAGCCAGCGGAGTGACCCAGTACTTC. The encoded protein is CASSEASGVTQYF.

The chain carries TRBV27 and TRBJ2-5, with 8 positions matching TRBD1. Looked up from germline, CDR1 is MNHEY and CDR2 is SMNVEV (reference sequence). The J segment lost 4 bases and the V segment lost 3 bases, leaving 7 bases of the junction unmatched. This CDR3 is 15 amino acids long. The CDR3 coding sequence is TGTGCCAGCAGTTTTGGGACAGGTGGTACAGAGACCCAGTACTTC. The encoded protein is CASSFGTGGTETQYF.

Concerning this clonotype itself: One base away lies a much larger clone, so this may be a sequencing read error. The J gene is TRBJ2-7, the V gene TRBV7-6; D is undetermined. CDR3 size: 17 residues. Looked up from germline, CDR1 is SGHVS and CDR2 is FNYEAQ. The DNA of the CDR3 is TGTGTCAGCAGCCCCCTTCGAGGACGGCTACGTTCCTACGAGCAGTACTTC. This codes for CVSSPLRGRLRSYEQYF.

This chain links TRBV19 with TRBJ2-7, with a weak D call TRBD1 (6 bases). Germline loops: CDR1 LNHDA, CDR2 SQIVND (reference sequence). V lost 4 bases and J 6 bases, leaving 16 bases between the germline ends. The CDR3 has 14 residues. CDR3 sequence reads: CASSTGQLQGEQYF. The CDR3 nucleotides read TGTGCCAGTAGTACCGGACAGCTCCAAGGCGAGCAGTACTTC.

This clonotype turned up a few times. The gene calls are TRBV5-6 and TRBJ2-7; D perhaps matches TRBD1 (5 bases). Germline CDR1 and CDR2: SGHDT and YYEEEE. CDR3 length: 13 residues. V was trimmed by 5 bases and J by 7 bases, leaving 16 bases between them. DNA of the CDR3: TGTGCCAGCAGACCGGACAACCTAGGGGAGCAGTACTTC. As protein: CASRPDNLGEQYF.

The rearrangement joins TRBV4-2 to TRBJ1-6; D is ambiguous. Germline lookup yields CDR1 LGHNA and CDR2 YNFKEQ. The CDR3 extends over 14 amino acids. The ends were cut back, 0 bases at V and 8 bases at J, with 8 bases in the middle. The CDR3 loop is CASSQDLEDSPLHF. CDR3 coding DNA: TGTGCCAGCAGCCAAGATTTAGAGGATTCACCCCTCCACTTT.

This clonotype came up many times. This chain links TRBV19 with TRBJ1-5; 8 nucleotides match TRBD1. Germline V gene data show CDR1 as LNHDA and CDR2 as SQIVND (reference sequence). V lost 7 bases, J lost 2 bases, and 7 bases stayed unmatched. There are 15 residues in the CDR3. CDR3 in DNA: TGTGCCAGTAACTCGGACAGGGAGGGCAATCAGCCCCAGCATTTT. As protein: CASNSDREGNQPQHF. The whole variable domain, remainder taken from reference TRBV19 and TRBJ1-5, is DGGITQSPKYLFRKEGQNVTLSCEQNLNHDAMYWYRQDPGQGLRLIYYSQIVNDFQKGDIAEGYSVSREKKESFPLTVTSAQKNPTAFYLCASNSDREGNQPQHFGDGTRLSIL.

This chain links TRBV6-6 with TRBJ2-1; 10 nucleotides agree with TRBD1. The CDR3 length is 20 residues. V dropped 0 bases and J dropped 4; count of bases not matched to a gene: 15. CDR1 is MNHNY, CDR2 SVGAGI, per germline (reference sequence). CDR3 DNA sequence: TGTGCCAGCAGTTACTCGGGACAGGGGCGATCCTATCTTTTATACAATGAGCAGTTCTTC. Protein sequence: CASSYSGQGRSYLLYNEQFF.

This clonotype has a count of ten or more. The rearrangement links TRBV15 to TRBJ1-5, with D perhaps matching TRBD1 (6 bases). CDR3 length: 16 residues. V lost 2 bases and J 4 bases, leaving 15 bases between the germline ends. Germline lookup yields CDR1 LNHNV and CDR2 YYDKDF (reference sequence). CDR3: CATSRSGQRGNQPQHF. The CDR3 DNA reads TGTGCCACCAGCAGATCCGGACAGAGGGGAAATCAGCCCCAGCATTTT. The variable domain in full, with the rest retrieved from reference TRBV15 and TRBJ1-5, is DAMVIQNPRYQVTQFGKPVTLSCSQTLNHNVMYWYQQKSSQAPKLLFHYYDKDFNNEADTPDNFQSRRPNTSFCFLDIRSPGLGDTAMYLCATSRSGQRGNQPQHFGDGTRLSIL.